This is a list of T cell receptor beta chains from one sample in a study of cytomegalovirus exposure and HLA in healthy donors. The table came from immunoSEQ multiplex PCR; TCRdb's copy has only in-frame clones and leaves some out. Of around 70,000 clones in the sample, approximately 96% were seen once. The sequenced sample was PBMCs. The receptors originated from a young man in good health and CMV-seronegative. Both conserved end residues are part of each CDR3. The D gene is left open where the match is weak. Clone size is given for some rows only: seen once, a few or many times, or a class if the clone is expanded.

CDR3aa,CDR3nt,d_gene,v_gene,abundance,j_gene
CASSSGFREGQPQHF,TGTGCCAGCAGCTCCGGGTTCCGAGAGGGTCAGCCCCAGCATTTT,-,TRBV5-8,-,TRBJ1-5
CASRLDSQNTEAFF,TGTGCCAGCAGGTTAGACAGCCAGAACACTGAAGCTTTCTTT,-,TRBV2,-,TRBJ1-1
CASSVATGGNPEAFF,TGTGCCAGCAGTGTCGCGACAGGGGGCAATCCTGAAGCTTTCTTT,TRBD1,TRBV2,-,TRBJ1-1
CASSDFRGEKLFF,TGTGCCAGCAGTGATTTCAGGGGTGAAAAACTGTTTTTT,-,TRBV2,-,TRBJ1-4
CAWKDRSYGYTF,TGTGCCTGGAAAGACAGGAGCTATGGCTACACCTTC,-,TRBV30,-,TRBJ1-2
CASSPPNPNRETLFF,TGTGCCAGCTCACCACCCAATCCAAACAGGGAAACCCTGTTTTTT,-,TRBV18,-,TRBJ1-4
CASSLRTGYMNTEAFF,TGCGCCAGCAGCTTGAGGACAGGGTACATGAACACTGAAGCTTTCTTT,TRBD1,TRBV5-1,-,TRBJ1-1
CASSESGFPSFSEQFF,TGTGCCAGCAGTGAATCAGGCTTCCCCAGCTTTAGTGAGCAGTTCTTC,-,TRBV25-1,-,TRBJ2-1
CASSLVTGNEKLFF,TGCGCCAGCAGCTTGGTAACAGGGAATGAAAAACTGTTTTTT,-,TRBV5-1,-,TRBJ1-4
CASSPLLGQGESGYTF,TGCGCCAGCAGTCCCCTTTTAGGGCAGGGGGAGTCTGGCTACACCTTC,TRBD1,TRBV5-1,once,TRBJ1-2
CASSFTIGSSYEQYF,TGCGCCAGCAGCTTCACAATCGGGAGCTCCTACGAGCAGTACTTC,-,TRBV5-1,-,TRBJ2-7
CASSVALAGNEQFF,TGTGCCAGCAGCGTAGCATTAGCGGGTAATGAGCAGTTCTTC,TRBD2,TRBV9,-,TRBJ2-1
CASSLRQGSTGELFF,TGCGCCAGCAGCCTTAGACAGGGGAGCACCGGGGAGCTGTTTTTT,TRBD1,TRBV5-1,-,TRBJ2-2
CASSPSGWAGGTEAFF,TGCGCCAGCAGCCCCTCGGGGTGGGCAGGAGGGACTGAAGCTTTCTTT,-,TRBV5-1,-,TRBJ1-1
CASSLSGYGNTIYF,TGCGCCAGCAGCTTGTCAGGGTATGGAAACACCATATATTTT,-,TRBV5-1,-,TRBJ1-3
CASSLSGRNYGYTF,TGTGCCAGCAGTTTATCGGGCAGAAACTATGGCTACACCTTC,-,TRBV27,-,TRBJ1-2
CASSQEGRPLNTEAFF,TGTGCCAGCAGCCAAGAGGGCAGACCTCTGAACACTGAAGCTTTCTTT,-,TRBV14,once,TRBJ1-1
CAMIREPMNTEAFF,TGTGCCATGATACGGGAGCCCATGAACACTGAAGCTTTCTTT,-,TRBV19,once,TRBJ1-1
CASSLGPGRGLDEQFF,TGTGCCAGCAGCTTAGGTCCTGGCAGGGGGCTTGATGAGCAGTTCTTC,TRBD1,TRBV11-2,-,TRBJ2-1
CASSQETYGYTF,TGTGCCAGCTCACAGGAGACCTATGGCTACACCTTC,-,TRBV18,-,TRBJ1-2
CASSFSGGGGDTQYF,TGTGCCAGCAGTTTCTCGGGGGGCGGGGGAGATACGCAGTATTTT,-,TRBV27,-,TRBJ2-3
CASSQPGGLDTEAFF,TGTGCCAGCAGTCAGCCAGGGGGCTTGGACACTGAAGCTTTCTTT,TRBD1,TRBV11-3,-,TRBJ1-1
CASTDRVTEAFF,TGTGCCAGTACGGACAGGGTTACTGAAGCTTTCTTT,TRBD1,TRBV19,-,TRBJ1-1
CASSLRYRTSDGYTF,TGTGCCAGCAGTTTACGGTACAGGACAAGCGATGGCTACACCTTC,-,TRBV28,-,TRBJ1-2
CASSGATSTDTQYF,TGTGCCAGCAGTGGGGCCACTAGCACAGATACGCAGTATTTT,-,TRBV27,once,TRBJ2-3
CASAAHRDSRGDTQYF,TGTGCCAGCGCGGCTCACCGGGACTCCCGCGGAGATACGCAGTATTTT,-,TRBV28,-,TRBJ2-3
CAWSVSGNEAFF,TGTGCCTGGAGTGTATCCGGGAATGAAGCTTTCTTT,-,TRBV30,once,TRBJ1-1
CASSLVRFGPETQYF,TGTGCCAGCAGCTTAGTTCGCTTTGGCCCTGAGACCCAGTACTTC,-,TRBV7-2,once,TRBJ2-5
CASSLVGGSLSLDF,TGTGCCAGCAGCTTAGTAGGGGGTAGCCTCTCACTGGACTTC,-,TRBV11-2,-,TRBJ2-4
CASRGLEGRNSPLHF,TGTGCCAGCAGGGGGCTGGAGGGCCGTAATTCACCCCTCCACTTT,-,TRBV27,-,TRBJ1-6
CASSSTGTGVHEQFF,TGTGCCAGCAGCTCCACGGGGACAGGGGTCCATGAGCAGTTCTTC,TRBD1,TRBV7-3,-,TRBJ2-1
CASSVAGGADTQYF,TGTGCCAGCAGTGTAGCGGGGGGGGCAGATACGCAGTATTTT,TRBD2,TRBV6-4,-,TRBJ2-3
CASSLARGDTQYF,TGTGCCAGCAGCTTGGCGAGGGGGGATACGCAGTATTTT,-,TRBV27,-,TRBJ2-3
CASREMTGTPNSPLHF,TGTGCCAGCAGGGAGATGACAGGGACCCCCAATTCACCCCTCCACTTT,TRBD1,TRBV2,-,TRBJ1-6
CASSPLGAGRAAFF,TGTGCCAGCAGTCCACTAGGGGCGGGGAGAGCAGCTTTCTTT,-,TRBV27,-,TRBJ1-1
CASSLSEGAEQYF,TGTGCCAGCAGCTTATCCGAGGGGGCCGAGCAGTACTTC,TRBD1,TRBV7-9,-,TRBJ2-7
CASSSRSSYEQYF,TGTGCCAGCAGCTCACGTAGCTCCTACGAGCAGTACTTC,-,TRBV7-2,-,TRBJ2-7
CASSLLQGVNSPLHF,TGTGCCAGCAGCCTCCTACAGGGGGTTAATTCACCCCTCCACTTT,TRBD1,TRBV11-2,-,TRBJ1-6
CATSDAEGPPGVGYTF,TGTGCCACCAGCGACGCCGAGGGGCCGCCGGGGGTTGGCTACACCTTC,-,TRBV15,once,TRBJ1-2
CASSLYQETQYF,TGTGCCAGCTCACTCTATCAAGAGACCCAGTACTTC,-,TRBV18,once,TRBJ2-5
CASSSGTAINTIYF,TGTGCCAGCAGTTCCGGGACAGCTATAAACACCATATATTTT,TRBD1,TRBV28,few,TRBJ1-3
CASSLRQGAEAFF,TGTGCCAGCAGCTTACGGCAGGGGGCTGAAGCTTTCTTT,TRBD1,TRBV5-5,-,TRBJ1-1
CASSQEVQAYGYTF,TGTGCCAGCAGCCAAGAAGTCCAGGCCTATGGCTACACCTTC,-,TRBV4-2,-,TRBJ1-2
CASSRGTGSYGYTF,TGTGCCAGCAGTCGCGGGACAGGGAGCTATGGCTACACCTTC,TRBD1,TRBV6-5,-,TRBJ1-2
CASSFQGRDNQPQHF,TGTGCCAGCAGTTTCCAAGGACGGGACAATCAGCCCCAGCATTTT,-,TRBV27,-,TRBJ1-5
CASSSHRNEQYF,TGTGCCAGCAGCAGTCACAGGAACGAGCAGTACTTC,-,TRBV6-5,-,TRBJ2-7
CASSPASRNEQFF,TGTGCCAGCAGCCCAGCCTCGAGGAATGAGCAGTTCTTC,-,TRBV7-3,-,TRBJ2-1
CASSEYGTSASFDTQYF,TGTGCCAGCAGTGAATACGGGACTAGCGCTTCGTTCGATACGCAGTATTTT,TRBD2,TRBV6-4,-,TRBJ2-3
CASSPTDESRDGYTF,TGTGCCAGCTCACCGACGGATGAGAGCCGGGATGGCTACACCTTC,-,TRBV18,few,TRBJ1-2
CAWSVQYYQPQHF,TGTGCCTGGAGTGTTCAGTATTATCAGCCCCAGCATTTT,-,TRBV30,-,TRBJ1-5
CASSCRGGYGYTF,TGTGCCAGCAGCTGCCGAGGGGGCTATGGCTACACCTTC,-,TRBV9,-,TRBJ1-2
CAWSTGSTGSGNTIYF,TGTGCCTGGAGTACAGGTTCTACCGGCTCTGGAAACACCATATATTTT,-,TRBV30,-,TRBJ1-3
CASSLSRMRKGDEQFF,TGTGCCAGCAGCTTAAGTCGTATGCGCAAGGGGGATGAGCAGTTCTTC,-,TRBV7-9,-,TRBJ2-1